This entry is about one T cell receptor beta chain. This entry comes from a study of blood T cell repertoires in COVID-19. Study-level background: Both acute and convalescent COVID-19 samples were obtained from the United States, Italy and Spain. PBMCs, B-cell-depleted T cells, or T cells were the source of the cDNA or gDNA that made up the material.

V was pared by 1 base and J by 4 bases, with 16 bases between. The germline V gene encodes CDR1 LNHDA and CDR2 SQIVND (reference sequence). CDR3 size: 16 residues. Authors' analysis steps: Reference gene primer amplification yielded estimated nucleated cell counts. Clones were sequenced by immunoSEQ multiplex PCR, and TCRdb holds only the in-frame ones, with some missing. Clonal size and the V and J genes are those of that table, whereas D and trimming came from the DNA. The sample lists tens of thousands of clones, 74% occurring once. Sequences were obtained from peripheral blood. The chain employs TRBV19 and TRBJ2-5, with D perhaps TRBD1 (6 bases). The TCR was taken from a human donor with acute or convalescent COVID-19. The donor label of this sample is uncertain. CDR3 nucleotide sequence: TGTGCCAGTAGTATAGGCCGACGGGACATGCCAGAGACCCAGTACTTC. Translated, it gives CASSIGRRDMPETQYF.